Listed here are 18 T cell receptor beta chains from one sample, sequenced in a study of neoadjuvant anti-PD-1 for oral cavity cancer. Profiling relied on immunoSEQ multiplex PCR, and the TCRdb table lists in-frame clones only, not all of them. The sample consists of more than 13,000 clones, less than 85% of them appearing once. Sequencing used PBMCs, obtained before nivolumab (anti-PD-1) treatment. The receptors were gathered from a person aged 40-85 years with oral cavity squamous cell carcinoma.

The rearrangement links TRBV6-1 to TRBJ1-4, with unresolved D. This CDR3 has 15 residues. Deletions cut 11 bases from V and 0 bases from J, with 16 bases between. Germline V lookup: CDR1 MNHNS, CDR2 SASEGT. The CDR3 loop is CAPRSPGPTNEKLFF. CDR3 DNA: TGTGCCCCCCGGTCCCCGGGCCCAACTAATGAAAAACTGTTTTTT.

The chain has TRBV6-6 and TRBJ2-3, with D perhaps TRBD2 (7 bases). CDR1 and CDR2 (germline): MNHNY, SVGAGI (reference sequence). The CDR3 sequence is 16 residues long. V dropped 6 bases and J dropped 0 bases, with 16 bases sitting between them. The CDR3 region has the DNA TGTGCCAGCAGGAATCACGGGGGGCCCAGCACAGATACGCAGTATTTT. Its translation: CASRNHGGPSTDTQYF.

CDR3 residues: CASSTTPQGRGEQFF. The DNA of the CDR3 is TGTGCCAGCAGTACTACCCCACAGGGACGGGGTGAGCAGTTCTTC. The chain joins TRBV28 to TRBJ2-1; TRBD1 might be the D (6 bases). The CDR3 length is 15 residues. The V and J ends lost 5 bases and 9 bases respectively, with 20 bases between them. CDR1 is MDHEN, CDR2 SYDVKM, per germline.

Concerning this clone: This sample also contains other DNA sequences that code for the same CDR3. The CDR3 loop is CASSRQVNSGNTIYF. The CDR3, as DNA: TGTGCCAGCAGTCGACAGGTCAACTCTGGAAACACCATATATTTT. The chain combines TRBV6-1 with TRBJ1-3; TRBD1 might be the D (6 bases). This CDR3 is 15 amino acids long. V was pared by 5 bases and J by 0 bases, with 11 bases between. Germline CDR1 is MNHNS and CDR2 is SASEGT.

The chain recombines TRBV10-3 with TRBJ2-3; D gene uncertain. Trimming cost V 3 bases and J 6 bases, with 7 bases left between them. Germline CDR1 is ENHRY and CDR2 is SYGVKD. The CDR3 runs to 12 residues. CDR3 amino acids: CAISETKDTQYF. The CDR3 nucleotides read TGTGCCATCAGTGAAACGAAGGATACGCAGTATTTT.

This sequence joins TRBV6-5 and TRBJ1-6; maybe TRBD1 (5 bases). The CDR3 extends over 15 amino acids. Germline values: CDR1 MNHEY, CDR2 SVGAGI. V shed 6 bases and J shed 4 bases, with 13 bases lying between them. CDR3 nucleotide sequence: TGTGCCAGCAGCCGAACCGGGGGATATAATTCACCCCTCCACTTT. It translates to CASSRTGGYNSPLHF.

V and J are TRBV5-4 and TRBJ2-1; no definite D call. CDR3 size: 12 residues. Trimming removed 1 base from V and 7 bases from J, with 6 bases in between. Germline CDR1 SGHNT, CDR2 YYREEE (reference sequence). CDR3: CASSLTANEQFF. In DNA, the CDR3 is TGTGCCAGCAGCTTGACTGCAAATGAGCAGTTCTTC.

This chain joins TRBV29-1 and TRBJ1-2; unclear D gene. Germline V gives CDR1 SQVTM, CDR2 ANQGSEA. V lost 2 bases, J lost 1 base, and 11 bases lay in between. This CDR3 has 14 amino acids. CDR3: CSVELTENNYGYTF. The CDR3 DNA follows: TGCAGCGTTGAACTCACAGAAAATAACTATGGCTACACCTTC.

V and J are TRBV6-1 and TRBJ2-5; a weak D match, TRBD2 (6 bases). Trimming left V 3 bases short and J 4 bases short, with 9 bases between. Germline V lookup: CDR1 MNHNS, CDR2 SASEGT. The CDR3 runs 13 residues. The CDR3 spells CASSEGGSETQYF. The DNA of the CDR3 is TGTGCCAGCAGTGAGGGGGGATCAGAGACCCAGTACTTC.

This CDR3 is CAWSGQRNTEAFF. The CDR3 bases are TGTGCCTGGAGTGGGCAGAGGAACACTGAAGCTTTCTTT. V and J are TRBV30 and TRBJ1-1; D ambiguous. CDR1 is GTSNPN, CDR2 SVGIG, per germline (reference sequence). Between the trimmed V and J ends, which lost 1 base and 1 base, there was a span of 7 bases. The CDR3 totals 13 residues.

The chain couples TRBV2 to TRBJ2-7; 14 bases line up with TRBD2. J lost 3 bases, V lost 6 bases, and 4 bases had no gene match. Germline V gene data show CDR1 as SNHLY and CDR2 as FYNNEI. The CDR3 length is 15 residues. DNA for the CDR3: TGTGCCAGCAGGGGGACTAGCGGGAGATACTACGAGCAGTACTTC. This translates into CASRGTSGRYYEQYF.

This chain links TRBV7-9 with TRBJ2-2; D unclear. Germline assignment: CDR1 SEHNR and CDR2 FQNEAQ (reference sequence). Trimming took off 3 bases at V and 0 bases at J, with 11 bases between the two ends. The CDR3 has 16 amino acids. The CDR3 sequence is CASSLVHSANTGELFF. Here the CDR3 DNA reads TGTGCCAGCAGCTTGGTTCACAGTGCGAACACCGGGGAGCTGTTTTTT.

The chain uses TRBV5-4 and TRBJ1-6; weak D call: TRBD1 (5 bases). Between the trimmed V and J ends, which lost 4 bases and 5 bases, there was a span of 16 bases. This CDR3 contains 16 residues. Germline V CDR1 and CDR2: SGHNT, YYREEE (reference sequence). Here the CDR3 reads CASSRGLSGDNSPLHF. CDR3 bases: TGTGCCAGCAGCCGGGGACTCTCTGGGGATAATTCACCCCTCCACTTT.

Relative to its sample, this clone is large. The chain carries TRBV7-9 and TRBJ2-5; D might be TRBD2 (6 bases). Trimming cost V 3 bases and J 6 bases, with 11 bases left between them. The CDR3 is 13 residues long. CDR1 SEHNR and CDR2 FQNEAQ come from the germline V gene (reference sequence). DNA of the CDR3: TGTGCCAGCAGCTTCGGCGGGGTGAAGACCCAGTACTTC. This sequence encodes CASSFGGVKTQYF.

The V call is TRBV9, the J call TRBJ1-6; D ambiguous. CDR3 length equals 14 residues. V was pared by 6 bases and J by 9 bases, with 16 bases between. Germline values: CDR1 SGDLS, CDR2 YYNGEE. Written as DNA, the CDR3 is TGTGCCAGCAATCCGACAAACGCACGTTCACCCCTCCACTTT. This gives the protein CASNPTNARSPLHF. The complete variable domain, with remaining parts taken from reference TRBV9 and TRBJ1-6, reads DSGVTQTPKHLITATGQRVTLRCSPRSGDLSVYWYQQSLDQGLQFLIQYYNGEERAKGNILERFSAQQFPDLHSELNLSSLELGDSALYFCASNPTNARSPLHFGNGTRLTVT.

This chain connects TRBV19 to TRBJ2-5, with D unresolved. The CDR3 extends over 12 amino acids. V gave up 10 bases and J gave up 4 bases, with 13 bases separating them. The germline V gene encodes CDR1 LNHDA and CDR2 SQIVND (reference sequence). CDR3 sequence (DNA): TGTGCCACTTCGGCCCGTCGAGAGACCCAGTACTTC. It is translated as CATSARRETQYF. The whole variable domain, filled in from reference TRBV19 and TRBJ2-5, reads DGGITQSPKYLFRKEGQNVTLSCEQNLNHDAMYWYRQDPGQGLRLIYYSQIVNDFQKGDIAEGYSVSREKKESFPLTVTSAQKNPTAFYLCATSARRETQYFGPGTRLLVL.

The chain employs TRBV6-1 and TRBJ1-5, with TRBD1 matching over 7 bases. CDR1 is MNHNS, CDR2 SASEGT, per germline. The CDR3 has 15 residues. The V and J ends lost 5 bases and 1 base, in that order; junction bases with no gene match: 5. The CDR3 loop reads CASSFDRASNQPQHF. The CDR3 DNA reads TGTGCCAGCAGTTTCGACAGGGCCAGCAATCAGCCCCAGCATTTT.

The J gene is TRBJ1-2, the V gene TRBV6-5, with a possible D match to TRBD1 (6 bases). The CDR3 sequence is 16 residues long. The V end lost 4 bases, the J end lost 8 bases, and 23 bases lay between the germline ends. CDR1 is MNHEY and CDR2 is SVGAGI in the germline V gene. The DNA of the CDR3 is TGTGCCAGCAGTTCCCTTCTGGGGACACCTGGGAAGGGCTACACCTTC. It is translated as CASSSLLGTPGKGYTF.